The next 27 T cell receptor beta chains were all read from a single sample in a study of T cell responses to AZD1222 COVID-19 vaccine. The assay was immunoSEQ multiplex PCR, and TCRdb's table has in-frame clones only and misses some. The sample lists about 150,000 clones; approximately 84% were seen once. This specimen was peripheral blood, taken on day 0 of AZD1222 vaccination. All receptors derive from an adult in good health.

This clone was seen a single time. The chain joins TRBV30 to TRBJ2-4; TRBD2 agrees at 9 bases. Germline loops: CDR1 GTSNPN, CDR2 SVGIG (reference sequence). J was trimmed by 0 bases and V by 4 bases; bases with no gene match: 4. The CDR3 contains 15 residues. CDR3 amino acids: CAWNLAGLAKNIQYF. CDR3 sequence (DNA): TGTGCCTGGAACCTAGCGGGGCTAGCCAAAAACATTCAGTACTTC.

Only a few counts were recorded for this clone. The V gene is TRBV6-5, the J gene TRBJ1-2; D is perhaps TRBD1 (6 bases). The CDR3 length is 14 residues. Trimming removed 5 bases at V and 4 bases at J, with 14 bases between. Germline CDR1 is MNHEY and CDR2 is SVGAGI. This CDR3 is CASSTRDKLYGYTF. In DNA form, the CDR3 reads TGTGCCAGCAGTACTCGGGACAAGCTCTATGGCTACACCTTC.

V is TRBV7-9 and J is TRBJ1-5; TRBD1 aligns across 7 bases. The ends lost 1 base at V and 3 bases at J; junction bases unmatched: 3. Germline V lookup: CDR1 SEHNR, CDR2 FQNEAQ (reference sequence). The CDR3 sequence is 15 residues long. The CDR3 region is CASSLGGTVNQPQHF. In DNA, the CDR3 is TGTGCCAGCAGCTTAGGGGGGACAGTCAATCAGCCCCAGCATTTT. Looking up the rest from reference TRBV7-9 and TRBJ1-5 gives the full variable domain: DTGVSQNPRHKITKRGQNVTFRCDPISEHNRLYWYRQTLGQGPEFLTYFQNEAQLEKSRLLSDRFSAERPKGSFSTLEIQRTEQGDSAMYLCASSLGGTVNQPQHFGDGTRLSIL.

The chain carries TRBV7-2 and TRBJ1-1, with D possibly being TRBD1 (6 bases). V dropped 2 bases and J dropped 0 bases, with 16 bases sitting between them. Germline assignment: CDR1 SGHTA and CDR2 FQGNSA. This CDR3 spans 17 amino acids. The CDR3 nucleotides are TGTGCCAGCAGCTTATTCCCAGGGGCCCTCCTGAACACTGAAGCTTTCTTT. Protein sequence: CASSLFPGALLNTEAFF.

In DNA form, the CDR3 reads TGTGCCAGCAGCTTACAAGGACAGGACGTTAACTATGGCTACACCTTC. Translated, it gives CASSLQGQDVNYGYTF. V gene TRBV7-8 combines with J gene TRBJ1-2; TRBD1 aligns across 7 bases. The ends lost 2 bases at V and 1 base at J; junction bases unmatched: 7. There are 16 residues in the CDR3. CDR1 SGHVS and CDR2 FQNEAQ come from the germline V gene.

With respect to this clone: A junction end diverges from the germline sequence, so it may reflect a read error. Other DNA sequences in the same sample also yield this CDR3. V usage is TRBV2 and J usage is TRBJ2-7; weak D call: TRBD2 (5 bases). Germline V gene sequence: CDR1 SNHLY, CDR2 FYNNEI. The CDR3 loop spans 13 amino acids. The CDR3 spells CASSSGKIYEQYF. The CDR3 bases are TGTGCCAGCAGTTCCGGGAAAATCTACGAGCAGTACTTT.

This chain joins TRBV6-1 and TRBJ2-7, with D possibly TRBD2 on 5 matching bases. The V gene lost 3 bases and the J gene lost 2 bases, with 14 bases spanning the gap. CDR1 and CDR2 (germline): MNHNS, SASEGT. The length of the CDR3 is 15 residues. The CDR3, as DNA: TGTGCCAGCAGTGATAACCCGAGGGTAACCTACGAGCAGTACTTC. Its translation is CASSDNPRVTYEQYF.

CDR3 residues: CASSLRQGNEKLFF. The CDR3 nucleotides are TGTGCCAGCAGCCTCCGACAGGGGAATGAAAAACTGTTTTTT. V usage is TRBV28 and J usage is TRBJ1-4; 8 bases map to TRBD1. Trimming took 6 bases from V and 5 from J; bases not matched to a gene: 5. The CDR3 sequence is 14 residues long. Per the germline V gene, CDR1 is MDHEN and CDR2 is SYDVKM.

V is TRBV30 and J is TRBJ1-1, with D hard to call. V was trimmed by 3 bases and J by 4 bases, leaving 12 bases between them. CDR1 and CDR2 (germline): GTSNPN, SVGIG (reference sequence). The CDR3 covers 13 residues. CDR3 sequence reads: CAWRLWESTEAFF. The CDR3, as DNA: TGTGCCTGGAGACTCTGGGAGTCCACTGAAGCTTTCTTT.

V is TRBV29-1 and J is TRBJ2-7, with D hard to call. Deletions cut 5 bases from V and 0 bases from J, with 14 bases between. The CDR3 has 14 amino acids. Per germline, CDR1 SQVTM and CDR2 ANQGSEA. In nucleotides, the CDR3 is TGCAGCGTTAGGCTTGGACCTACCTCCTACGAGCAGTACTTC. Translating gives CSVRLGPTSYEQYF.

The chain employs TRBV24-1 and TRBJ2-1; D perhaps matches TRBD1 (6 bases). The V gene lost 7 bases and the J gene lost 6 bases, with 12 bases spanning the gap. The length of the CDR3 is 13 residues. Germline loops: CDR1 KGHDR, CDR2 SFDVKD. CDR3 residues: CATRVQGGNEQFF. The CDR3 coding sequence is TGTGCCACCAGAGTACAGGGTGGCAATGAGCAGTTCTTC.

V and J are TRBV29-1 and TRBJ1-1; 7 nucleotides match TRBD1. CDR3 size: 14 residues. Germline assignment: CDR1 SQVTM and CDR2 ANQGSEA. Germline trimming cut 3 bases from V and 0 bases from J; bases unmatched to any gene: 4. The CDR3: CSVDDRVLNTEAFF. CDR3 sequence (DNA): TGCAGCGTTGACGACAGGGTTTTGAACACTGAAGCTTTCTTT.

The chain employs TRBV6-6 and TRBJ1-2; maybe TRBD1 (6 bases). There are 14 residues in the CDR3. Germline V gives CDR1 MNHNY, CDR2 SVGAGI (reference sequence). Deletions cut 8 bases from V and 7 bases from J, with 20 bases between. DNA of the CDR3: TGTGCCAGCCTTAACCCCCCGGGGGCCGGTGGCTACACCTTC. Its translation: CASLNPPGAGGYTF.

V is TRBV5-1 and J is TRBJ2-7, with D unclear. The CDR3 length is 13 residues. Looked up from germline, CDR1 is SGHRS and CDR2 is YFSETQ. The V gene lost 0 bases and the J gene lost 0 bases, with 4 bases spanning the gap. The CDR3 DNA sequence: TGCGCCAGCAGCTTGGCAGGCTCCTACGAGCAGTACTTC. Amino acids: CASSLAGSYEQYF. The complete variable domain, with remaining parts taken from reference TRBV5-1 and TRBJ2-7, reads KAGVTQTPRYLIKTRGQQVTLSCSPISGHRSVSWYQQTPGQGLQFLFEYFSETQRNKGNFPGRFSGRQFSNSRSEMNVSTLELGDSALYLCASSLAGSYEQYFGPGTRLTVT.

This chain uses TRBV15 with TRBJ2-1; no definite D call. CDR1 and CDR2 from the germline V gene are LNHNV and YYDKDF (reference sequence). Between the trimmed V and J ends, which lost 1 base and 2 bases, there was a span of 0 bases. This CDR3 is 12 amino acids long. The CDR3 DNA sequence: TGTGCCACCAGCAGAGCCTACAATGAGCAGTTCTTC. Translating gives CATSRAYNEQFF.

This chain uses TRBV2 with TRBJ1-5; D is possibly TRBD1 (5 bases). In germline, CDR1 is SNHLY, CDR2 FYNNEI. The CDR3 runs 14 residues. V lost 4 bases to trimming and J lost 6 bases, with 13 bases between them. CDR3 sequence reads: CASSGGGSPQPQHF. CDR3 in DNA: TGTGCCAGCAGTGGGGGGGGTTCTCCTCAGCCCCAGCATTTT.

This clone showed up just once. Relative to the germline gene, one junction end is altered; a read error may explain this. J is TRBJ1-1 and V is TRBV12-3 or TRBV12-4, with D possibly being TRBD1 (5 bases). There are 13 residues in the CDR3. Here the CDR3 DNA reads TGTGCCAGCACTTTACAGGTGAACACTGAAGCTTTCTTT. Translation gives CASTLQVNTEAFF.

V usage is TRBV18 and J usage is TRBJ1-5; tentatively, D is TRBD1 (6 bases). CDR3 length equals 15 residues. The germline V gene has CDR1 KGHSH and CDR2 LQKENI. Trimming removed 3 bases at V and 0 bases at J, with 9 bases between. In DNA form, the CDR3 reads TGTGCCAGCTCACCTGGGACACATAGCAATCAGCCCCAGCATTTT. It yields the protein CASSPGTHSNQPQHF.

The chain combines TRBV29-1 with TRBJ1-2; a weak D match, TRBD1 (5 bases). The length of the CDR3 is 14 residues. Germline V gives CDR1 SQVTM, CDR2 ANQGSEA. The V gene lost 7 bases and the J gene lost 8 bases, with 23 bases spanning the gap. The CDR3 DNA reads TGCAGCGCCCTGTCGACAGAACTTCGAGCCGGCTACACCTTC. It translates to CSALSTELRAGYTF.

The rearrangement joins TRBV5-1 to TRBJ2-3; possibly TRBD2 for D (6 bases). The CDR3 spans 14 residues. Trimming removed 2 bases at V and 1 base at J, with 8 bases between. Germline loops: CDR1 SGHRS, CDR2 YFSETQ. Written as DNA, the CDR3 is TGCGCCAGCAGCTTCGGGACTCGCACAGATACGCAGTATTTT. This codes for CASSFGTRTDTQYF.

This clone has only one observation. The CDR3 DNA follows: TGTGCCAGCAGTTTATCTCCCAGGACTCCCTACGAGCAGTACTTC. Its protein product is CASSLSPRTPYEQYF. The rearrangement links TRBV28 to TRBJ2-7; D perhaps matches TRBD2 (5 bases). The CDR3 is 15 residues long. Germline V gene sequence: CDR1 MDHEN, CDR2 SYDVKM. The germline V and J ends were trimmed by 1 base and 2 bases, with 12 bases remaining between them.

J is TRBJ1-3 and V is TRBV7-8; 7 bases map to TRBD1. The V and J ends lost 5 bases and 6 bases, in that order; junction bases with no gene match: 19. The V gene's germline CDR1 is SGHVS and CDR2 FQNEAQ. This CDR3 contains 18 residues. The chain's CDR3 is CASSQFFRDSTLENTIYF. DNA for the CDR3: TGTGCCAGCAGCCAATTTTTCCGGGACAGCACTCTGGAAAACACCATATATTTT.

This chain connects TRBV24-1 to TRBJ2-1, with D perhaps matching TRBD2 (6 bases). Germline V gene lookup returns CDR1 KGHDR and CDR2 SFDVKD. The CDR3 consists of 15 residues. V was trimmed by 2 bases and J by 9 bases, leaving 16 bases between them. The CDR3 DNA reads TGTGCCACCAGTGATTCGCGACTAGGAGGGACTGAGCAGTTCTTC. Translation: CATSDSRLGGTEQFF.

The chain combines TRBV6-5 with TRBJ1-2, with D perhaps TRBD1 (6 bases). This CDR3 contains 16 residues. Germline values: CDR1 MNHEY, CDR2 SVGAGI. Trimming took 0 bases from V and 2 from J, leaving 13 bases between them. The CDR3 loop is CASSYSGGAGNYGYTF. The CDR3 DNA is TGTGCCAGCAGTTACTCCGGGGGCGCGGGAAACTATGGCTACACCTTC.

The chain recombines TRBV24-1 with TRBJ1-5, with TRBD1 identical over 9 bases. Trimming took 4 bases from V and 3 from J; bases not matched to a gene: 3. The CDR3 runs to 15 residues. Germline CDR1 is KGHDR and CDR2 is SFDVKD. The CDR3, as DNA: TGTGCCACCAGTGAAAGGGACAGGGTCAATCAGCCCCAGCATTTT. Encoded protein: CATSERDRVNQPQHF.

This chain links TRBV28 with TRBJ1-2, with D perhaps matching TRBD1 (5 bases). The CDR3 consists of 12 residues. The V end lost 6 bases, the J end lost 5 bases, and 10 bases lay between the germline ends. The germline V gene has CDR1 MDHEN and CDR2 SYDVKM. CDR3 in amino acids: CASRKTGYGYTF. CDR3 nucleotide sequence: TGTGCCAGCAGAAAAACAGGATATGGCTACACCTTC.

CDR3 residues: CASSLSRGSGNTIYF. CDR3 DNA sequence: TGTGCCAGCAGTCTGTCGCGGGGCTCTGGAAACACCATATATTTT. The rearrangement uses TRBV28 and TRBJ1-3; D is unresolved. CDR1 and CDR2 from the germline V gene are MDHEN and SYDVKM. The CDR3 has 15 amino acids. Trimming took 5 bases from V and 0 from J, leaving 11 bases between them.